This TCR beta chain was captured in a study of blood T cell repertoires in COVID-19. The table came from immunoSEQ multiplex PCR; TCRdb's copy has only in-frame clones and leaves some out. The table lists roughly 200,000 clones, around nine tenths of them singletons. This clone is a singleton in its sample. Germline lookup yields CDR1 SGHRS and CDR2 YFSETQ. Trimming stripped 5 bases from V and 0 bases from J, with 12 bases between. The CDR3 consists of 15 residues. This chain uses TRBV5-1 with TRBJ1-3; D uncertain. The sequencing sample was made of peripheral blood. The sequence came from a man in his forties or fifties with active or convalescent COVID-19. The CDR3 DNA is TGCGCCAGCAGAACCGGTCCTTCCTCTGGAAACACCATATATTTT. Translation gives CASRTGPSSGNTIYF.